Sequencing of this TCR beta chain was carried out in a study of neoadjuvant anti-PD-1 for oral cavity cancer. The wider study: Around day 43, patients without progression received a fourth nivolumab dose before surgery.

The V segment lost 7 bases and the J segment 5 bases; nucleotides outside the gene matches: 6. In germline, CDR1 is SNHLY, CDR2 FYNNEI. The CDR3 runs to 14 residues. Blood libraries mostly used about 0.5 ug genomic DNA, six replicates each. TCRdb's copy holds only in-frame clones and misses some; the assay was immunoSEQ multiplex PCR. The table shows fewer than 15,000 clones, with 65% to 75% occurring only once. Time point noted: after neoadjuvant nivolumab, at surgical resection. A note on this clone: Its antigen is undetermined.

Study results and caveats: Higher pretreatment Treg/Th17 ratios tracked higher pretreatment blood clonality. TCR analyses covered only three patients per response group.

The TCR was taken from a person aged 40 to 85 with oral cavity squamous cell carcinoma. Sample: PBMCs, taken after nivolumab (anti-PD-1) treatment. The rearrangement links TRBV2 to TRBJ2-2, with 8 bases that match TRBD1. The CDR3 DNA reads TGTGCCAGCAATGAGAACAGGGGGACCGGGGAGCTGTTTTTT. Amino acids: CASNENRGTGELFF. The variable domain in full, with the rest retrieved from reference TRBV2 and TRBJ2-2, is EPEVTQTPSHQVTQMGQEVILRCVPISNHLYFYWYRQILGQKVEFLVSFYNNEISEKSEIFDDQFSVERPDGSNFTLKIRSTKLEDSAMYFCASNENRGTGELFFGEGSRLTVL.